Below, 32 T cell receptor beta chains from the same sample are listed, as sequenced in a study of shared clonotypes between healthy human individuals. This table comes from immunoSEQ multiplex PCR, and its TCRdb copy is limited to in-frame clones, with some not included. The table shows around 500,000 clones, with 75% to 85% occurring only once. The sample taken for sequencing was PBMCs. The receptor set was obtained from a woman aged 40 to 49 in good health. Some clones in this sample may be carry-over from other donors' samples.

This clone has just one count. This chain joins TRBV5-1 and TRBJ2-5, with 7 bases lining up with TRBD2. The J call may be mistaken, given a closer DNA end match to TRBJ2-7. This CDR3 has 13 amino acids. Looked up from germline, CDR1 is SGHRS and CDR2 is YFSETQ. CDR3 in amino acids: CASSVRPGGEQYF. CDR3 DNA sequence: TGCGCCAGCAGCGTGCGTCCGGGGGGCGAGCAGTACTTC.

The chain carries TRBV28 and TRBJ2-3; 8 positions agree with TRBD2. With V trimmed by 5 bases and J by 3 bases, 1 base remained unmatched. The CDR3 length is 13 residues. Germline V gene sequence: CDR1 MDHEN, CDR2 SYDVKM. In DNA form, the CDR3 reads TGTGCCAGCAGTCCTAGCGGGACAGATACGCAGTATTTT. Translated: CASSPSGTDTQYF.

This clone was picked up a small number of times. At the DNA level, this CDR3 is encoded by other sequences in the same sample as well. This chain links TRBV5-1 with TRBJ1-5; D is unclear. The CDR3 totals 13 residues. The germline V and J ends were trimmed by 0 bases and 5 bases, with 6 bases remaining between them. Germline V gene lookup returns CDR1 SGHRS and CDR2 YFSETQ. For the CDR3, the DNA is TGCGCCAGCAGCTTGGGCCCCGATCAGCCCCAGCATTTT. Amino acids: CASSLGPDQPQHF.

This chain links TRBV27 with TRBJ2-3; maybe TRBD2 (6 bases). Trimming shortened V by 6 bases and J by 2 bases, and 12 bases separated the two germline ends. There are 14 residues in the CDR3. Germline CDR1 and CDR2: MNHEY and SMNVEV (reference sequence). CDR3 sequence reads: CASRASVPTDTQYF. The CDR3 DNA follows: TGTGCCAGCAGAGCTAGCGTACCCACAGATACGCAGTATTTT.

The chain carries TRBV25-1 and TRBJ2-5; 9 bases line up with TRBD1. CDR3 length equals 13 residues. Germline lookup yields CDR1 MGHDK and CDR2 SYGVNS. The junction had 6 bases not matched to a gene; V was cut back by 8 bases and J by 5 bases. DNA for the CDR3: TGTGCCAGCGCGGGACAGGGCTGGGAGACCCAGTACTTC. It translates to CASAGQGWETQYF. Looking up the rest from reference TRBV25-1 and TRBJ2-5 gives the full variable domain: EADIYQTPRYLVIGTGKKITLECSQTMGHDKMYWYQQDPGMELHLIHYSYGVNSTEKGDLSSESTVSRIRTEHFPLTLESARPSHTSQYLCASAGQGWETQYFGPGTRLLVL.

J is TRBJ2-1 and V is TRBV11-3, with 7 bases lining up with TRBD2. Germline trimming cut 1 base from V and 6 bases from J; bases unmatched to any gene: 9. This CDR3 is built from 16 residues. In germline, CDR1 is SGHNT, CDR2 YENEEA. The CDR3 coding sequence is TGTGCCAGCAGCTTAGTTGGCCGTCCGGGGGGCAATGAGCAGTTCTTC. This translates into CASSLVGRPGGNEQFF. Based on the CDR3 plus reference TRBV11-3 and TRBJ2-1, the full variable domain is EAGVVQSPRYKIIEKKQPVAFWCNPISGHNTLYWYLQNLGQGPELLIRYENEEAVDDSQLPKDRFSAERLKGVDSTLKIQPAELGDSAVYLCASSLVGRPGGNEQFFGPGTRLTVL.

This clone was recorded at least ten times. The chain is built from TRBV29-1 and TRBJ1-1; D may be TRBD1 (6 bases). Germline-derived CDR1 and CDR2 are SQVTM and ANQGSEA. V lost 6 bases and J 4 bases, leaving 18 bases between the germline ends. The CDR3 totals 14 residues. CDR3 region: CSVARGSGGTEAFF. CDR3 DNA: TGCAGCGTGGCTAGGGGGTCTGGCGGCACTGAAGCTTTCTTT.

Regarding this clone: At one end, the junction sequence differs from germline, possibly due to a read error. This sequence joins TRBV27 and TRBJ1-3, with TRBD1 as a possible D gene (6 bases). CDR3 size: 14 residues. Per germline, CDR1 MNHEY and CDR2 SMNVEV (reference sequence). CDR3 nucleotides: TGTGCCAGCAGTTCGGGGGGCTCTGGAAACGCCATATATTTT. It encodes CASSSGGSGNAIYF.

This clone was recorded at least ten times. The sample carries other DNA sequences with the same CDR3. The J gene is TRBJ2-2, the V gene TRBV5-1, with TRBD2 matching 11 bases. Germline V CDR1 and CDR2: SGHRS, YFSETQ. The V gene end was trimmed by 4 bases and the J gene end by 3 bases; junction bases not matched to a gene: 5. The CDR3 is 16 residues long. This CDR3 reads CASSPGLAGYTGELFF. DNA for the CDR3: TGCGCCAGCAGCCCTGGACTAGCGGGTTACACCGGGGAGCTGTTTTTT.

The chain recombines TRBV28 with TRBJ2-3, with 10 bases aligning to TRBD2. The CDR3 covers 15 residues. V was clipped by 6 bases and J by 6 bases; unmatched bases: 9. Germline V gene data show CDR1 as MDHEN and CDR2 as SYDVKM. Here the CDR3 reads CASSRSGRASDTQYF. In nucleotides, the CDR3 is TGTGCCAGCAGCCGAAGCGGGAGGGCCTCGGATACGCAGTATTTT.

This sequence joins TRBV7-2 and TRBJ1-3, with a tentative D call TRBD1 (6 bases). The V end lost 5 bases, the J end lost 0 bases, and 11 bases lay between the germline ends. The CDR3 is 15 amino acids. Germline CDR1 and CDR2: SGHTA and FQGNSA. The CDR3 DNA reads TGTGCCAGCAGCCGACAGGCAATCTCTGGAAACACCATATATTTT. This sequence encodes CASSRQAISGNTIYF.

The CDR3 loop is CASSFKISGNTIYF. The CDR3 DNA follows: TGTGCCAGCAGCTTTAAGATATCTGGAAACACCATATATTTT. The chain is built from TRBV7-2 and TRBJ1-3; D is ambiguous. The CDR3 is 14 amino acids. Germline CDR1 reads SGHTA; CDR2 reads FQGNSA. The ends were cut back, 3 bases at V and 1 base at J, with 7 bases in the middle.

The rearrangement joins TRBV5-4 to TRBJ2-1; 8 bases fit TRBD2. The trim removed 0 bases at V and 6 bases at J, leaving 8 bases unmatched. Germline-derived CDR1 and CDR2 are SGHNT and YYREEE (reference sequence). The CDR3 loop spans 16 amino acids. The CDR3 is CASSLAGGGLGNEQFF. CDR3 DNA sequence: TGTGCCAGCAGCTTGGCCGGTGGGGGACTAGGCAATGAGCAGTTCTTC.

V and J are TRBV5-1 and TRBJ1-5, with D possibly matching TRBD1 (5 bases). The CDR3 extends over 14 amino acids. Trimming took off 0 bases at V and 7 bases at J, with 11 bases between the two ends. CDR1 and CDR2 from the germline V gene are SGHRS and YFSETQ. The CDR3 bases are TGCGCCAGCAGCTTGGCACAGCCAGGGCAGCCCCAGCATTTT. Translated: CASSLAQPGQPQHF.

This clone came up a few times. This chain joins TRBV6-1 and TRBJ1-2, with D uncertain. The CDR3 runs 10 residues. V lost 3 bases and J lost 11, with 7 bases in between. Germline values: CDR1 MNHNS, CDR2 SASEGT. DNA for the CDR3: TGTGCCAGCAGTGAGGCTCAGTACACCTTC. Protein sequence: CASSEAQYTF.

The rearrangement uses TRBV7-9 and TRBJ2-1; possible D gene TRBD2, 5 bases. This CDR3 has 12 residues. Between the trimmed V and J ends, which lost 5 bases and 10 bases, there was a span of 12 bases. CDR1 and CDR2 (germline): SEHNR, FQNEAQ (reference sequence). This CDR3 reads CASSQTRYEQFF. The CDR3 coding sequence is TGTGCCAGCAGCCAAACTAGGTACGAGCAGTTCTTC.

V usage is TRBV23-1 and J usage is TRBJ2-7; D might be TRBD1 or TRBD2, each matching 5 bases. TRBV23-1 is reported as an ORF; its role is uncertain. Trimming shortened V by 2 bases and J by 3 bases, and 14 bases separated the two germline ends. CDR3 length equals 15 residues. The CDR3 DNA reads as TGCGCCAGCAGTCAAGAAGGGGACGGAGGCTACGAGCAGTACTTC. Translated, it gives CASSQEGDGGYEQYF.

The chain couples TRBV15 to TRBJ2-5, with D uncertain. The CDR3 contains 14 residues. Trimming shortened V by 5 bases and J by 5 bases, and 15 bases separated the two germline ends. Germline-derived CDR1 and CDR2 are LNHNV and YYDKDF (reference sequence). Here the CDR3 reads CATSSNTFTETQYF. The DNA of the CDR3 is TGTGCCACCAGCTCCAATACTTTCACCGAGACCCAGTACTTC.

The chain uses TRBV9 and TRBJ1-2, with D unresolved. The CDR3 covers 14 residues. V lost 4 bases to trimming and J lost 1 base, with 11 bases between them. Germline V lookup: CDR1 SGDLS, CDR2 YYNGEE. CDR3 DNA: TGTGCCAGCAGCCCCCGCCGGAATAACTATGGCTACACCTTC. It is translated as CASSPRRNNYGYTF.

CDR3 sequence reads: CASKVVGQNTEAFF. As DNA, the CDR3 is TGTGCCAGCAAAGTCGTCGGACAGAACACTGAAGCTTTCTTT. This rearrangement joins TRBV7-8 to TRBJ1-1, with D perhaps TRBD1 (5 bases). This CDR3 has 14 residues. Between the trimmed V and J ends, which lost 7 bases and 1 base, there was a span of 13 bases. From germline, CDR1 is SGHVS and CDR2 FQNEAQ.

The chain employs TRBV30 and TRBJ2-3, with TRBD1 identical over 7 bases. Germline CDR1 and CDR2: GTSNPN and SVGIG (reference sequence). CDR3 size: 15 residues. V shed 4 bases, J shed 6 bases, and the junction held 13 bases outside the gene matches. The CDR3 sequence is CAWIRTGALRDTQYF. The DNA of the CDR3 is TGTGCCTGGATCAGAACAGGGGCCCTCAGGGATACGCAGTATTTT.

As DNA, the CDR3 is TGTGCCAGCAGTCGAGGGGCGACCGGGGAGCTGTTTTTT. It specifies CASSRGATGELFF. The chain recombines TRBV6-4 with TRBJ2-2, with D perhaps assigned TRBD1 or TRBD2 (5 bases each). CDR1 and CDR2 from the germline V gene are MRHNA and SNTAGT. Trimming took off 5 bases at V and 5 bases at J, with 9 bases between the two ends. The CDR3 has 13 residues.

The chain links TRBV19 to TRBJ1-2; possibly TRBD1 for D (5 bases). Germline V gene lookup returns CDR1 LNHDA and CDR2 SQIVND (reference sequence). The CDR3 loop spans 13 amino acids. Trimming took off 7 bases at V and 0 bases at J, with 9 bases between the two ends. DNA of the CDR3: TGTGCCAGTACTGGGACGGCTAACTATGGCTACACCTTC. The encoded protein is CASTGTANYGYTF.

The chain couples TRBV28 to TRBJ1-2; a possible D gene is TRBD1 (5 bases). This CDR3 has 14 amino acids. The V and J ends lost 5 bases and 3 bases respectively, with 13 bases between them. Germline loops: CDR1 MDHEN, CDR2 SYDVKM. CDR3 DNA sequence: TGTGCCAGCAGTCCCCCGACAGACTACTATGGCTACACCTTC. This gives the protein CASSPPTDYYGYTF.

The CDR3 here is CASSFSPLGASSGNTIYF. Written as DNA, the CDR3 is TGTGCCAGCAGTTTTTCCCCCCTGGGGGCAAGTTCTGGAAACACCATATATTTT. The chain recombines TRBV28 with TRBJ1-3; weak D call: TRBD1 (6 bases). Germline V CDR1 and CDR2: MDHEN, SYDVKM. The V end lost 3 bases, the J end lost 1 base, and 19 bases lay between the germline ends. The CDR3 extends over 18 amino acids.

This clone was seen a single time. Other nucleotide sequences from this sample produce the same CDR3. The chain is built from TRBV7-2 and TRBJ2-2; no reliable D call. Germline-derived CDR1 and CDR2 are SGHTA and FQGNSA. The CDR3 covers 13 residues. Trimming left V 4 bases short and J 1 base short, with 4 bases between. The CDR3 DNA is TGTGCCAGCAGCTCCAGGAACACCGGGGAGCTGTTTTTT. Residues: CASSSRNTGELFF. The full variable domain, with the rest looked up from reference TRBV7-2 and TRBJ2-2, is GAGVSQSPSNKVTEKGKDVELRCDPISGHTALYWYRQSLGQGLEFLIYFQGNSAPDKSGLPSDRFSAERTGGSVSTLTIQRTQQEDSAVYLCASSSRNTGELFFGEGSRLTVL.

The chain employs TRBV9 and TRBJ1-4, with D unresolved. V lost 4 bases, J lost 5 bases, and 12 bases lay in between. The length of the CDR3 is 14 residues. Per the germline V gene, CDR1 is SGDLS and CDR2 is YYNGEE. CDR3 DNA: TGTGCCAGCAGCCTCCTCGGGGAAAATGAAAAACTGTTTTTT. Translation: CASSLLGENEKLFF.

This clone has just a few counts. The rearrangement links TRBV28 to TRBJ2-2, with 9 nucleotides matching TRBD1. In germline, CDR1 is MDHEN, CDR2 SYDVKM. V lost 4 bases, J lost 5 bases, and 8 bases stayed unmatched. The CDR3 consists of 16 residues. The CDR3 DNA reads TGTGCCAGCAGTTCCCCGGGACAGGGAAATACCGGGGAGCTGTTTTTT. It specifies CASSSPGQGNTGELFF.

The chain joins TRBV27 to TRBJ2-1; D remains ambiguous. Trimming left V 5 bases short and J 7 bases short, with 15 bases between. The CDR3 length is 14 residues. Germline V gene lookup returns CDR1 MNHEY and CDR2 SMNVEV (reference sequence). This chain's CDR3 is CASSILGMRNEQFF. In nucleotides, the CDR3 is TGTGCCAGCAGTATACTGGGGATGAGGAATGAGCAGTTCTTC.

This clone was seen a single time. A much larger clone is a single base away; this may be a read error. The chain is built from TRBV29-1 and TRBJ1-4; D remains unclear. The germline V and J ends were trimmed by 6 bases and 7 bases, with 15 bases remaining between them. Germline CDR1 SQVTM, CDR2 ANQGSEA. This CDR3 comprises 13 residues. The CDR3 nucleotides are TGCAGCGTGCGCTTAACAGTTGGTGAAAAACTGTTTTTT. This encodes CSVRLTVGEKLFF.

CDR3 nucleotide sequence: TGTGCCAGCAGCTTAGAGGCGGGACCACCAGATACGCAGTATTTT. It is translated as CASSLEAGPPDTQYF. This chain connects TRBV7-2 to TRBJ2-3; possibly TRBD2 for D (6 bases). This CDR3 spans 15 amino acids. CDR1 and CDR2 (germline): SGHTA, FQGNSA. Between the trimmed V and J ends, which lost 1 base and 4 bases, there was a span of 12 bases.

The chain recombines TRBV5-4 with TRBJ2-7; TRBD2 matches 10 bases. CDR3 length: 15 amino acids. V lost 4 bases, J lost 1 base, and 5 bases stayed unmatched. Germline-derived CDR1 and CDR2 are SGHNT and YYREEE (reference sequence). The CDR3 reads CASSAQTSGSYEQYF. The CDR3 bases are TGTGCCAGCAGCGCCCAGACTAGCGGGTCCTACGAGCAGTACTTC.